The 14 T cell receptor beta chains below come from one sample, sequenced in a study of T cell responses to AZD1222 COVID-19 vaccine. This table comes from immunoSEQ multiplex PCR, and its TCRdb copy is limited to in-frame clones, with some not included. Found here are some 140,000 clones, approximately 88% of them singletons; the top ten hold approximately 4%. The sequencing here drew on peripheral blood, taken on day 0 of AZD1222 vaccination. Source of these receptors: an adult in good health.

The CDR3 loop reads CASTGYRTTSSGANVLTF. The CDR3 DNA is TGTGCAAGCACAGGGTACAGGACTACAAGCTCTGGGGCCAACGTCCTGACTTTC. V is TRBV19 and J is TRBJ2-6; either TRBD1 or TRBD2 may supply D (6 bases each). CDR3 length equals 18 residues. Looked up from germline, CDR1 is LNHDA and CDR2 is SQIVND (reference sequence).

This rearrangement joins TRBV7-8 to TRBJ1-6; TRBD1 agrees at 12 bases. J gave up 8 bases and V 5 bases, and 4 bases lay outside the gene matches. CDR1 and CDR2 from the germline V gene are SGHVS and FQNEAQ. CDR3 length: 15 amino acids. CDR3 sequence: CASSEGTGGYSPLHF. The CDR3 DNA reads TGTGCCAGCAGCGAGGGGACAGGGGGCTATTCACCCCTCCACTTT. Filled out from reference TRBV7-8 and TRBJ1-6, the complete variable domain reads GAGVSQSPRYKVAKRGQDVALRCDPISGHVSLFWYQQALGQGPEFLTYFQNEAQLDKSGLPSDRFFAERPEGSVSTLKIQRTQQEDSAVYLCASSEGTGGYSPLHFGNGTRLTVT.

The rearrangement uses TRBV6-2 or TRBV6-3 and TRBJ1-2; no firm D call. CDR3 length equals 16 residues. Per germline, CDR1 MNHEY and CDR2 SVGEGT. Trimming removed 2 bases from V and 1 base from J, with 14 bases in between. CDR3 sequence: CASSYGGQILNYGYTF. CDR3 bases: TGTGCCAGCAGTTACGGAGGGCAGATTCTTAACTATGGCTACACCTTC.

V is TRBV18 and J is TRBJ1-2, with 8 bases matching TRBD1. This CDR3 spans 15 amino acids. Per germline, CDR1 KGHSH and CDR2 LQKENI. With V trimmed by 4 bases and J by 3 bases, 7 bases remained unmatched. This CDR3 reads CASSLSDRVDYGYTF. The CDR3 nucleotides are TGTGCCAGCTCACTCTCGGACAGGGTTGACTATGGCTACACCTTC.

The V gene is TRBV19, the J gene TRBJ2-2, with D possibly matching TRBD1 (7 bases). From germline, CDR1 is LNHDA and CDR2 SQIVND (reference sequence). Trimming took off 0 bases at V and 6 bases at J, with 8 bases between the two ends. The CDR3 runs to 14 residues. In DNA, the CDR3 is TGTGCCAGTAGTATAGACAGGGGGGCCGGGGAGCTGTTTTTT. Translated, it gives CASSIDRGAGELFF. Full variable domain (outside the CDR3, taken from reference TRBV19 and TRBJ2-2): DGGITQSPKYLFRKEGQNVTLSCEQNLNHDAMYWYRQDPGQGLRLIYYSQIVNDFQKGDIAEGYSVSREKKESFPLTVTSAQKNPTAFYLCASSIDRGAGELFFGEGSRLTVL.

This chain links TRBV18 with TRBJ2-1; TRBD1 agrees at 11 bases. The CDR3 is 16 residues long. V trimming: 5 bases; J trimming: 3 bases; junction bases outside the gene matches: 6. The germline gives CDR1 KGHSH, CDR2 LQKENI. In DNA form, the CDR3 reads TGTGCCAGCTCAGCGGCCGGGACAGGGGGCTACAATGAGCAGTTCTTC. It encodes CASSAAGTGGYNEQFF.

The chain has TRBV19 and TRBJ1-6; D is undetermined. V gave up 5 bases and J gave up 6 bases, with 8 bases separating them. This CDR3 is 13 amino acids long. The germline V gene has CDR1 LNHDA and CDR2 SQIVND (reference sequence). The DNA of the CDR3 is TGTGCCAGTAGTCCCCGGGGTAATTCACCCCTCCACTTT. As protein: CASSPRGNSPLHF. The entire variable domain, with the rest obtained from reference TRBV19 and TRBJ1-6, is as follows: DGGITQSPKYLFRKEGQNVTLSCEQNLNHDAMYWYRQDPGQGLRLIYYSQIVNDFQKGDIAEGYSVSREKKESFPLTVTSAQKNPTAFYLCASSPRGNSPLHFGNGTRLTVT.

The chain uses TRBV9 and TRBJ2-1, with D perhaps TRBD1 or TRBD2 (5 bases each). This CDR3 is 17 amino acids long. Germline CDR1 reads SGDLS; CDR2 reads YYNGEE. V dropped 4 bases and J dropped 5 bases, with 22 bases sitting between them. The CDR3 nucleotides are TGTGCCAGCAGCCCATTATTCCAATACGGGGCTGACAATGAGCAGTTCTTC. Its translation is CASSPLFQYGADNEQFF.

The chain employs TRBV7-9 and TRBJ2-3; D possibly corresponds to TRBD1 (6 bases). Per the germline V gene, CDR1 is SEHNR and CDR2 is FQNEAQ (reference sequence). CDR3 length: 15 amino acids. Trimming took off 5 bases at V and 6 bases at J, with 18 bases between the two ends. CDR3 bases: TGTGCCAGCAGCCCCAGGGGACCGTCGGGGGATACGCAGTATTTT. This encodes CASSPRGPSGDTQYF.

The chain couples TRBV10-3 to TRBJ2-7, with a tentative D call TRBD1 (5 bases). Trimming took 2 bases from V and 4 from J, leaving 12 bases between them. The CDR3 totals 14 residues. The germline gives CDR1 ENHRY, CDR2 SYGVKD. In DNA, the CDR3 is TGTGCCATCAGTGAGCGATCAGGGCCGTACGAGCAGTACTTC. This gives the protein CAISERSGPYEQYF.

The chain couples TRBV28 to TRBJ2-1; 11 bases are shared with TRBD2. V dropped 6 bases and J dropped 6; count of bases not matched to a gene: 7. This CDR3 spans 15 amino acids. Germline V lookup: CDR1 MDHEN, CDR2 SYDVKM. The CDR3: CASSRPTSGGNEQFF. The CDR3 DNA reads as TGTGCCAGCAGCCGACCCACTAGCGGGGGCAATGAGCAGTTCTTC.

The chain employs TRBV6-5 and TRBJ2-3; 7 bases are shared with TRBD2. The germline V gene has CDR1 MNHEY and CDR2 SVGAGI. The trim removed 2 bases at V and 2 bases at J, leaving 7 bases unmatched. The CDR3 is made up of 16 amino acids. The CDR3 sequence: CASSYGPKRDTDTQYF. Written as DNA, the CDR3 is TGTGCCAGCAGTTACGGGCCCAAGCGGGACACAGATACGCAGTATTTT.

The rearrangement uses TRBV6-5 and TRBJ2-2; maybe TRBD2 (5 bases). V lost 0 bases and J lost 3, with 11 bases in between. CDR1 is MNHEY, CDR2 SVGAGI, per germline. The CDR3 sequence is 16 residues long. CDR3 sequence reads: CASSYSIARDTGELFF. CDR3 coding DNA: TGTGCCAGCAGTTACTCGATTGCGAGGGACACCGGGGAGCTGTTTTTT.

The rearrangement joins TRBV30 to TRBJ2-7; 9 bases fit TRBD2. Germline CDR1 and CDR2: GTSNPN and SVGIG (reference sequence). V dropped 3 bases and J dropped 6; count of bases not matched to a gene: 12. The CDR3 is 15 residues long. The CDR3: CAWSPTLAGRSEQYF. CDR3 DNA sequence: TGTGCCTGGAGCCCAACCCTAGCGGGGAGAAGCGAGCAGTACTTC.